A single sample gave rise to the 4 T cell receptor beta chains below, sequenced in a study of cytomegalovirus exposure and HLA in healthy donors (dated by TCRdb to 2015 to 2018). Library generation was performed with the immunoSEQ multiplex PCR assay. For the multiplex PCR, a mixture combining 60 forward primers for TCR Vbeta segments and 13 reverse primers for TCR Jbeta segments was used. In TCRdb, the immuneACCESS table is reduced to in-frame sequences with V and J assigned. These tables do not hold every clone; where another copy was compared, an unresolved V gene accounts for under half, and the others remain unexplained. The table for this sample lists some 140,000 clones. The top ten clonotypes cover less than 2% of the sample. The specimen was PBMCs. Receptors originate from a woman aged 40 to 50 in good health and CMV-seronegative.

The genes are TRBV5-1 and TRBJ2-3, with 13 bases that match TRBD2. Germline assignment: CDR1 SGHRS and CDR2 YFSETQ. The CDR3 consists of 19 residues. With 4 bases clipped from V and 3 bases from J, the junction kept 14 bases outside the gene matches. CDR3 loop: CASSDGLAGASRRTDTQYF. The CDR3 DNA follows: TGCGCCAGCAGCGATGGACTAGCGGGGGCCTCCCGGAGAACAGATACGCAGTATTTT. The full variable domain, its missing parts supplied by reference TRBV5-1 and TRBJ2-3, is KAGVTQTPRYLIKTRGQQVTLSCSPISGHRSVSWYQQTPGQGLQFLFEYFSETQRNKGNFPGRFSGRQFSNSRSEMNVSTLELGDSALYLCASSDGLAGASRRTDTQYFGPGTRLTVL.

The chain employs TRBV10-3 and TRBJ1-1, with 9 bases lining up with TRBD1. The J segment lost 5 bases and the V segment lost 6 bases, leaving 7 bases of the junction unmatched. The CDR3 consists of 14 residues. Looked up from germline, CDR1 is ENHRY and CDR2 is SYGVKD. The CDR3 sequence: CAIRADRGRTEAFF. The CDR3 coding sequence is TGTGCCATCAGGGCGGACAGGGGACGAACTGAAGCTTTCTTT.

The J gene is TRBJ2-7, the V gene TRBV5-1; maybe TRBD1 (5 bases). The CDR3 extends over 13 amino acids. Trimming cost V 6 bases and J 5 bases, with 15 bases left between them. Germline V gene sequence: CDR1 SGHRS, CDR2 YFSETQ. The CDR3 DNA reads as TGCGCCAGCAATCTTAATGGCAGGGACGAGCAGTACTTC. Protein: CASNLNGRDEQYF.

This chain links TRBV19 with TRBJ1-2; perhaps TRBD1 as D (6 bases). Germline V gene lookup returns CDR1 LNHDA and CDR2 SQIVND (reference sequence). This CDR3 region has 15 residues. V was clipped by 8 bases and J by 6 bases, with 22 bases between them. The CDR3 DNA reads as TGTGCCAGTCAGAGCGGACAGTTTTATCAAGATGGCTACACCTTC. Encoded protein: CASQSGQFYQDGYTF.